This TCR beta chain was profiled in a study of cytomegalovirus exposure and HLA in healthy donors. Study observations and caveats: The authors judged a highly shared variant cluster likely a sequencing artifact. Rare sequences made up most TCRs, while some public TCRs were found in many donors. Reports indicated that the classifier achieved high specificity and sensitivity in diagnosing cytomegalovirus status.

60 Vbeta and 13 Jbeta primers were used in PCR. Sequenced by immunoSEQ multiplex PCR; TCRdb stores in-frame clones only, minus some. The sample holds roughly 130,000 clones; about 80% are singletons and the top ten take 1%. Though probably carrying unrecorded immune exposures, donors were nominally healthy at sampling. A word on this clone: Its target is not known.

Sequenced input: PBMCs. The source of this sequence is a man aged 35 to 55 in good health and CMV-seronegative.

The CDR3 DNA reads as TGTGCCAGCGGGGGCCCACAATCCACAGATACGCAGTATTTT. Its protein is CASGGPQSTDTQYF. The gene calls are TRBV7-2 and TRBJ2-3; D might be TRBD1 (6 bases). The CDR3 runs to 14 residues. Trimming shortened V by 8 bases and J by 2 bases, and 14 bases separated the two germline ends. Germline assignment: CDR1 SGHTA and CDR2 FQGNSA.